The clone carrying this T cell receptor beta chain is a singleton in its sample. The antigen remains undetermined. This record comes from a study of shared clonotypes between healthy human individuals. Study-level results: Estimated clonotype richness was generally higher in naive than memory subsets. Depth of sequencing was expected to influence donor clonotype sharing.

Sequencing was performed with immunoSEQ multiplex PCR; in TCRdb, only in-frame clones are kept and a portion is missing. The sample lists more than 1 million clones, more than 75% occurring once. The origin of this receptor is a man aged 18 to 30 in good health. Some clones in this sample may be carry-over from other donors' samples. Sequences were obtained from memory CD4+ T cells from PBMCs. Indicated subset: CD45RA-negative fraction.

The CDR3 region is CASSSGRLGEETQYF. In nucleotides, the CDR3 is TGTGCCAGCAGTTCGGGACGGTTGGGCGAAGAGACCCAGTACTTC. This chain connects TRBV27 to TRBJ2-5, with D perhaps matching TRBD1 or TRBD2 (5 bases each). The germline V gene has CDR1 MNHEY and CDR2 SMNVEV (reference sequence). Trimming stripped 4 bases from V and 3 bases from J, with 15 bases between. CDR3 length: 15 residues.